This entry lists 30 T cell receptor beta chains sequenced from one sample in a study of T cell repertoires in cytomegalovirus infection. Via MiXCR, TCRdb re-called the reads, giving one row per CDR3 protein. Here the sample spans roughly 240,000 distinct CDR3 sequences, roughly 6.5% being singletons. Sequencing was done on a sample of PBMCs. The receptors come from a human donor in good health (CMV status not recorded). Some clones in this sample may be carry-over from other donors' samples.

The V call is TRBV9, the J call TRBJ2-2; D gene unclear. Looked up from germline, CDR1 is SGDLS and CDR2 is YYNGEE. CDR3 size: 11 residues. Trimming left V 7 bases short and J 6 bases short, with 7 bases between. CDR3 nucleotide sequence: TGTGCCAGCCGAGTAGCCGGGGAGCTGTTTTTT. It translates to CASRVAGELFF.

Ten or more counts support this clonotype. The chain combines TRBV4-2 with TRBJ2-3, with 10 positions matching TRBD2. After removal of 0 bases from V and 2 bases from J, the junction contained 11 bases not matched to a gene. CDR1 and CDR2 (germline): LGHNA, YNFKEQ. CDR3 length: 19 amino acids. The CDR3: CASSQDGFGLAVLTDTQYF. The CDR3 DNA is TGTGCCAGCAGCCAAGATGGCTTCGGACTAGCGGTTCTCACAGATACGCAGTATTTT.

At least ten counts were recorded for this clonotype. At one of its ends the junction is not consistent with the germline gene, which may arise from a read error. The chain joins TRBV7-2 to TRBJ2-7; D may be TRBD2 (5 bases). The CDR3 has 16 residues. Germline assignment: CDR1 SGHTA and CDR2 FQGNSA. The CDR3 DNA reads TGTGCCAGCAGCTTAAGCGTGTGGCAGGCCGGGAACTCTCAGCGGTTC. It translates to CASSLSVWQAGNSQRF.

This clonotype has a count of ten or more. V and J are TRBV20-1 and TRBJ1-1; 7 bases align to TRBD1. The CDR3 consists of 12 residues. With V trimmed by 5 bases and J by 5 bases, 5 bases remained unmatched. Germline V gene sequence: CDR1 DFQATT, CDR2 SNEGSKA (reference sequence). CDR3 DNA sequence: TGCAGTGCTCCAGACAGGGAGACTGAAGCTTTCTTT. Translated, it gives CSAPDRETEAFF.

This clonotype came up many times. The chain combines TRBV12-3 or TRBV12-4 with TRBJ2-2; the D gene is possibly TRBD2 (5 bases). The CDR3 is 12 amino acids. Trimming removed 11 bases from V and 4 bases from J, with 11 bases in between. The CDR3 reads CASRRSTGELFF. CDR3 DNA: TGTGCCTCCCGGAGGAGCACCGGGGAGCTGTTTTTT.

The chain couples TRBV6-2 or TRBV6-3 to TRBJ1-2, with D possibly TRBD1 on 5 matching bases. In germline, CDR1 is MNHEY, CDR2 SVGEGT. The CDR3 contains 13 residues. Trimming removed 0 bases from V and 6 bases from J, with 8 bases in between. The CDR3 DNA is TGTGCCAGCAGTTACTCGGGACGAGATGGCTACACCTTC. It specifies CASSYSGRDGYTF.

The chain couples TRBV29-1 to TRBJ1-1; D is perhaps TRBD1 (6 bases). This CDR3 contains 17 residues. V gave up 1 base and J gave up 3 bases, with 21 bases separating them. CDR1 is SQVTM, CDR2 ANQGSEA, per germline. CDR3 nucleotides: TGCAGCGTTGAAGGCGTAGGTTTACAAAGGGGGGACACTGAAGCTTTCTTT. This encodes CSVEGVGLQRGDTEAFF.

This clonotype was seen at least ten times. The CDR3 protein is CSARVFRGANTGELFF. The CDR3 DNA reads as TGCAGTGCTAGAGTGTTTAGGGGGGCGAACACCGGGGAGCTGTTTTTT. The chain recombines TRBV20-1 with TRBJ2-2, with D perhaps assigned TRBD1 or TRBD2 (6 bases each). Trimming removed 1 base from V and 0 bases from J, with 12 bases in between. Germline V gives CDR1 DFQATT, CDR2 SNEGSKA (reference sequence). The CDR3 extends over 16 amino acids.

In this sample, this clonotype turned up many times. This sequence joins TRBV7-9 and TRBJ1-2; D is uncertain. The germline V gene encodes CDR1 SEHNR and CDR2 FQNEAQ (reference sequence). The CDR3 has 13 amino acids. Trimming shortened V by 2 bases and J by 3 bases, and 7 bases separated the two germline ends. CDR3 sequence (DNA): TGTGCCAGCAGCTTACTACCTGACTATGGCTACACCTTC. Translation: CASSLLPDYGYTF.

This clonotype has at least ten counts. The V gene is TRBV28, the J gene TRBJ2-1; 11 bases agree with TRBD1. Germline CDR1 reads MDHEN; CDR2 reads SYDVKM. V gave up 1 base and J gave up 7 bases; unmatched junction bases: 6. This CDR3 has 16 amino acids. Written as DNA, the CDR3 is TGTGCCAGCAGTTTATTCGGACAGGGGGCGGATAATGAGCAGTTCTTC. Its translation is CASSLFGQGADNEQFF.

This clonotype was found many times. This chain uses TRBV20-1 with TRBJ1-2, with D uncertain. The CDR3 sequence is 17 residues long. Per the germline V gene, CDR1 is DFQATT and CDR2 is SNEGSKA (reference sequence). The ends were cut back, 0 bases at V and 5 bases at J, with 22 bases in the middle. The CDR3 DNA follows: TGCAGTGCTAGAGATTTCGGTTCCCTATTGAGAGCTTATGGCTACACCTTC. Protein: CSARDFGSLLRAYGYTF.

As regards this clonotype: A single base separates this from a much larger clone, so it may be a read error. Here the CDR3 reads CPSSVGENTDTQYF. The DNA for the CDR3 is TGTCCCAGCAGCGTGGGAGAGAACACAGATACGCAGTATTTT. The genes are TRBV9 and TRBJ2-3; maybe TRBD2 (5 bases). The CDR3 extends over 14 amino acids. Germline-derived CDR1 and CDR2 are SGDLS and YYNGEE.

This clonotype was counted many times. The chain couples TRBV7-8 to TRBJ2-3; D not resolved. This CDR3 contains 11 residues. V was shortened by 3 bases and J by 6 bases, with 4 bases between the two germline ends. CDR1 and CDR2 from the germline V gene are SGHVS and FQNEAQ. The CDR3 protein is CASSFGDTQYF. Here the CDR3 DNA reads TGTGCCAGCAGCTTCGGTGATACGCAGTATTTT.

This clonotype was found many times. This chain uses TRBV11-2 with TRBJ2-7; 15 positions agree with TRBD2. Germline trimming cut 5 bases from V and 3 bases from J; bases unmatched to any gene: 8. From germline, CDR1 is SGHAT and CDR2 FQNNGV. The CDR3 has 17 amino acids. The CDR3 protein is CASSPGTSGGLHYEQYF. The DNA for the CDR3 is TGTGCCAGCAGCCCCGGGACTAGCGGGGGGCTACACTACGAGCAGTACTTC.

In this sample, this clonotype turned up many times. The J gene is TRBJ2-5, the V gene TRBV7-9; 9 nucleotides line up with TRBD2. Germline CDR1 reads SEHNR; CDR2 reads FQNEAQ (reference sequence). Unmatched junction bases numbered 1, after V lost 5 bases and J lost 3 bases. CDR3 length: 13 residues. The CDR3 bases are TGTGCCAGCAGCGAGCGGGGGGAAGAGACCCAGTACTTC. This codes for CASSERGEETQYF.

This clonotype was counted ten times or more. This chain uses TRBV7-2 with TRBJ1-2, with D possibly being TRBD1 (6 bases). The germline CDR1 and CDR2 sequences are SGHTA and FQGNSA. V lost 8 bases to trimming and J lost 4 bases, with 14 bases between them. This CDR3 is built from 13 residues. The DNA of the CDR3 is TGTGCCAGCCAGGGGAACTATATCTATGGCTACACCTTC. Residues: CASQGNYIYGYTF.

This clonotype was detected many times. The chain uses TRBV6-2 or TRBV6-3 and TRBJ2-1, with D possibly matching TRBD2 (5 bases). The ends were cut back, 4 bases at V and 4 bases at J, with 8 bases in the middle. This CDR3 has 13 residues. Germline CDR1 is MNHEY and CDR2 is SVGEGT. CDR3 coding DNA: TGTGCCAGCAGTTTGACTACTTACAATGAGCAGTTCTTC. Protein sequence: CASSLTTYNEQFF.

This clonotype was observed a few times. The chain joins TRBV11-2 to TRBJ1-1; D may be TRBD1 (6 bases). The germline V and J ends were trimmed by 1 base and 3 bases, with 12 bases remaining between them. CDR3 length: 15 residues. Germline V gene sequence: CDR1 SGHAT, CDR2 FQNNGV. The CDR3 DNA reads TGTGCCAGCAGCTTAGTACGGGGGGCGTACACTGAAGCTTTCTTT. It encodes CASSLVRGAYTEAFF.

This clonotype was counted ten times or more. The chain uses TRBV7-9 and TRBJ2-5; tentatively, D is TRBD1 or TRBD2 (5 bases each). Trimming shortened V by 3 bases and J by 2 bases, and 10 bases separated the two germline ends. The CDR3 length is 14 residues. Germline V gene sequence: CDR1 SEHNR, CDR2 FQNEAQ (reference sequence). The CDR3: CASSFTGQQETQYF. CDR3 sequence (DNA): TGTGCCAGCAGCTTCACGGGGCAGCAAGAGACCCAGTACTTC.

At least ten counts were recorded for this clonotype. The J gene is TRBJ1-1, the V gene TRBV7-2, with 7 bases matching TRBD1. Germline CDR1 and CDR2: SGHTA and FQGNSA. V trimming: 3 bases; J trimming: 2 bases; junction bases outside the gene matches: 9. The CDR3 has 16 residues. CDR3 sequence reads: CASSFRGRGGNTEAFF. As DNA, the CDR3 is TGTGCCAGCAGCTTTAGGGGGCGCGGGGGTAACACTGAAGCTTTCTTT.

This clonotype has at least ten counts. The chain recombines TRBV7-2 with TRBJ2-5; the match to TRBD1 covers 10 bases. Germline CDR1 is SGHTA and CDR2 is FQGNSA. The CDR3 has 14 residues. V was pared by 5 bases and J by 4 bases, with 4 bases of the junction left unmatched. CDR3 in DNA: TGTGCCAGCAGCGGGACAGGGGCGGGAGAGACCCAGTACTTC. It yields the protein CASSGTGAGETQYF.

This clonotype was found many times. V is TRBV7-2 and J is TRBJ2-5, with 11 bases aligning to TRBD2. In germline, CDR1 is SGHTA, CDR2 FQGNSA. This CDR3 is 17 amino acids long. With V trimmed by 6 bases and J by 2 bases, 11 bases remained unmatched. CDR3 loop: CASSYLAGGLIQETQYF. In DNA, the CDR3 is TGTGCCAGCAGTTATCTAGCGGGGGGCCTTATTCAAGAGACCCAGTACTTC.

The table lists this clonotype with a count of one. This rearrangement joins TRBV7-2 to TRBJ2-2; a weak D match, TRBD2 (6 bases). V was trimmed by 10 bases and J by 7 bases, leaving 22 bases between them. Per the germline V gene, CDR1 is SGHTA and CDR2 is FQGNSA. The CDR3 sequence is 15 residues long. The CDR3 is CATPGPGVGSGELFF. The CDR3 DNA sequence: TGTGCCACCCCTGGCCCGGGAGTAGGTAGCGGGGAGCTGTTTTTT.

At least ten counts were recorded for this clonotype. The chain recombines TRBV7-2 with TRBJ1-5; the D gene is possibly TRBD1 (5 bases). The germline V gene encodes CDR1 SGHTA and CDR2 FQGNSA. The V end was cut by 2 bases, the J end by 3 bases, with 11 bases between. This CDR3 is built from 15 residues. CDR3 amino acids: CASSLNWGVNQPQHF. The CDR3 DNA reads TGTGCCAGCAGCTTAAATTGGGGCGTCAATCAGCCCCAGCATTTT.

This clonotype was seen ten or more times. The chain joins TRBV5-1 to TRBJ2-2; 8 bases are shared with TRBD1. CDR1 SGHRS and CDR2 YFSETQ come from the germline V gene. V lost 6 bases to trimming and J lost 0 bases; unmatched junction nucleotides: 4. CDR3 size: 15 residues. The DNA of the CDR3 is TGCGCCAGCACAGGGGGCGTATCGAACACCGGGGAGCTGTTTTTT. Its translation is CASTGGVSNTGELFF.

V and J are TRBV5-6 and TRBJ1-2; no definite D call. Trimming shortened V by 2 bases and J by 2 bases, and 13 bases separated the two germline ends. CDR1 is SGHDT and CDR2 is YYEEEE in the germline V gene. The CDR3 sequence is 15 residues long. This CDR3 is CASSFRRYKNYGYTF. The CDR3 region has the DNA TGTGCCAGCAGCTTTAGACGGTACAAAAACTATGGCTACACCTTC. The full variable domain, in which reference TRBV5-6 and TRBJ1-2 provide the parts outside the CDR3, is DAGVTQSPTHLIKTRGQQVTLRCSPKSGHDTVSWYQQALGQGPQFIFQYYEEEERQRGNFPDRFSGHQFPNYSSELNVNALLLGDSALYLCASSFRRYKNYGYTFGSGTRLTVV.

This clonotype was observed many times. V and J are TRBV6-2 or TRBV6-3 and TRBJ1-1; tentatively, D is TRBD1 (5 bases). This CDR3 has 13 amino acids. V lost 9 bases and J 1 base, leaving 12 bases between the germline ends. Per the germline V gene, CDR1 is MNHEY and CDR2 is SVGEGT. Here the CDR3 DNA reads TGTGCCAGTATTATGAGGGGGAACACTGAAGCTTTCTTT. As protein: CASIMRGNTEAFF.

The chain is built from TRBV4-3 and TRBJ1-2; no clear D. Trimming shortened V by 2 bases and J by 4 bases, and 17 bases separated the two germline ends. CDR1 is LGHNA, CDR2 YSLEER, per germline. The CDR3 consists of 16 residues. CDR3: CASSQTPWEASYGYTF. The CDR3 coding sequence is TGCGCCAGCAGCCAAACCCCTTGGGAGGCTTCCTATGGCTACACCTTC.

The sample holds many counts of this clonotype. The chain links TRBV6-6 to TRBJ1-1; 8 bases are shared with TRBD1. Unmatched junction bases numbered 13, after V lost 0 bases and J lost 10 bases. The germline V gene encodes CDR1 MNHNY and CDR2 SVGAGI (reference sequence). The CDR3 extends over 16 amino acids. CDR3 sequence (DNA): TGTGCCAGCAGTTACTCTCCAACAGGGGGGTTCTGGAGAGCTTTCTTT. Amino acid sequence: CASSYSPTGGFWRAFF.

As for this clonotype: Relative to the germline gene, one junction end is altered; a read error may explain this. The chain uses TRBV5-1 and TRBJ2-6; possible D gene TRBD2, 6 bases. Looked up from germline, CDR1 is SGHRS and CDR2 is YFSETQ. This CDR3 region has 16 residues. The CDR3 DNA reads TGCGCCAGCAGCTTGTTTCCGGGGACTGGGGCCAACGCCCTGACTTTC. Protein: CASSLFPGTGANALTF.